This TCR beta chain was documented in a study of blood T cell repertoires in COVID-19 (dated by TCRdb to the early 2020s). In the study overall: Samples from collaborators originated in the United States, Italy and Spain and spanned both the acute and convalescent phases of COVID-19. Subjects who had been exposed to COVID-19, were actively infected with it, or had recovered from it provided the deeply sampled blood TCRbeta repertoires that made up the dataset. Where available, HLA class I and class II types were taken from metadata supplied by the sample provider and were not determined by assay-based typing. The material from the prospective study consisted of cDNA or gDNA derived from T cells, B-cell-depleted T cells, or PBMCs. The sample metadata nearly always contained a de-identified subject ID, COVID-19 status, age in years and sex. The repertoires were released in a freely available public database intended as a resource for research on the immune response to SARS-CoV-2. The samples were drawn from the first 160 participants of the ongoing ImmuneRACE study and from 1,254 subjects provided by 6 global collaborators.

TCRbeta CDR3 regions were amplified from genomic DNA by means of the immunoSEQ Assay, a bias-controlled multiplex PCR. As for the authors' bioinformatics: Nucleated cell counts per sample were estimated from amplification of reference gene primers within the assay. To quantify the absolute abundance of each unique TCRbeta CDR3 rearrangement, sequence reads were collapsed and filtered. For each sample, productive Simpson clonality was calculated by taking the square root of Simpson's diversity index across productive rearrangements. As stored in TCRdb, this immuneACCESS dataset retains in-frame rearrangements with V and J assigned. A fraction of the clones does not appear; measured against another copy, unresolved V genes explain less than half of the discrepancy, and the remainder lacks a known reason. That table furnishes V, J and clone size, whereas the DNA furnished D and trimming. This sample holds about 89,000 clones; roughly 79% were observed only once. The top ten clonotypes cover 10% of the sample.

General findings and caveats noted by the study authors: Clinical and demographic metadata were provided uncurated, with the amount varying by source and participant.

Note on this clone: Its antigen is still unknown. The record has no base qualities; no much larger clone is one base away.

A distance of 8 bases separates the germline ends of V and J, which lose 2 bases and 1 base respectively. CDR1 KGHSH and CDR2 LQKENI were looked up in the germline V gene. The CDR3 has 15 amino acids, counting the end cysteine and phenylalanine. Of the read, only the CDR3 DNA is kept; its 45 bases are in frame from base 1. Each collaborating institution followed its own protocols to collect whole blood in K2EDTA tubes. For TCRbeta analysis, collaborators shipped samples in one of three forms: frozen whole blood, isolated PBMCs, or DNA extracted from either of those sample types. Sequencing input: peripheral blood. Rearrangement joined TRBV18 to TRBJ2-2, with no confident D gene call. This receptor was obtained from a man between 70 and 80 years old with acute or convalescent COVID-19. The CDR3 in this case is CASSPEPLNTGELFF. The base sequence is TGTGCCAGCTCACCAGAGCCCTTGAACACCGGGGAGCTGTTTTTT.